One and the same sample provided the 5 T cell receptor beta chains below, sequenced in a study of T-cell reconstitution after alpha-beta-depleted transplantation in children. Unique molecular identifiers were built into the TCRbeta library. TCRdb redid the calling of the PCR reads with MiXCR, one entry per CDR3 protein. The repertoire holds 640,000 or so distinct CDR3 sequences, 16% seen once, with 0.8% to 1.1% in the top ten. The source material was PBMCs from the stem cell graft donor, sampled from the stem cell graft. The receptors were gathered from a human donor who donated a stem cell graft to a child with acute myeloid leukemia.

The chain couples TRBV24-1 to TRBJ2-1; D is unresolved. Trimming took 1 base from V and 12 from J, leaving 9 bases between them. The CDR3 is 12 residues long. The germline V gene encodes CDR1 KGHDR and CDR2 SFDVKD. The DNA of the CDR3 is TGTGCCACCAGTGATTTAAAGGACCGGCAGTTCTTC. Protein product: CATSDLKDRQFF.

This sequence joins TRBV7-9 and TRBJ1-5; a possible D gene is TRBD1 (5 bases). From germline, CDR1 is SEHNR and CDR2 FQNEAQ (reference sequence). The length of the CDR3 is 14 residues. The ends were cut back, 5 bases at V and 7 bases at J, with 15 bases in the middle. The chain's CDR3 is CASSQGGPEQPQHF. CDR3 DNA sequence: TGTGCCAGCAGCCAGGGCGGACCGGAACAGCCCCAGCATTTT.

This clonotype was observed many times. The DNA of the CDR3 is TGTGCCAGCAGGTCGAGGGCGACCCCCTATAATTCACCCCTCCACTTT. Residues: CASRSRATPYNSPLHF. The chain carries TRBV7-2 and TRBJ1-6; the D is unclear. Germline assignment: CDR1 SGHTA and CDR2 FQGNSA. Trimming pared 6 bases from V and 2 bases from J, leaving 14 bases between. This CDR3 has 16 residues.

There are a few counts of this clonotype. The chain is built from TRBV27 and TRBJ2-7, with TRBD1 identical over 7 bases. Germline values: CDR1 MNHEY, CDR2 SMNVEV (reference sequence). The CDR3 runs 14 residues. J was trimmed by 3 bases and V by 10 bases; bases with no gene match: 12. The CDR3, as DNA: TGTGCCACCCGACTGACAGGGAACCACTACGAGCAGTACTTC. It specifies CATRLTGNHYEQYF.

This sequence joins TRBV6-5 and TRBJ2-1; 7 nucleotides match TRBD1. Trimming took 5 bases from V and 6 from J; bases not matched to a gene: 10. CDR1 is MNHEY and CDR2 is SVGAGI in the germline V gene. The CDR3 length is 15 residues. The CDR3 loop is CASSTRQGLGNEQFF. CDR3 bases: TGTGCCAGCAGTACCCGACAGGGCCTTGGCAATGAGCAGTTCTTC.